This entry describes one TCR beta chain. These data belong to a study of radiotherapy plus CTLA-4 blockade in lung cancer. Method: immunoSEQ multiplex PCR; TCRdb's copy keeps in-frame clones and lacks some. The sample lists 50,000 to 65,000 clones; around 80% were seen once. Trimming took 5 bases from V and 0 from J; bases not matched to a gene: 10. This CDR3 spans 18 amino acids. Germline V gene lookup returns CDR1 LNHDA and CDR2 SQIVND (reference sequence). The TCR sequence derives from a human donor with non-small cell lung cancer who had a partial response to radiotherapy plus ipilimumab. This chain connects TRBV19 to TRBJ2-6; 7 bases match TRBD1. The sample here was peripheral blood, taken from a patient treated with radiotherapy plus ipilimumab. The CDR3 is CASSPRQGVSSGANVLTF. The DNA of the CDR3 is TGTGCCAGTAGTCCTAGGCAGGGGGTGAGCTCTGGGGCCAACGTCCTGACTTTC.